The 30 T cell receptor beta chains listed next were all sequenced from one sample in a study of blood T cell repertoires in COVID-19. TCRdb's table, derived via immunoSEQ multiplex PCR, lists solely in-frame clones and lacks some. The repertoire includes about 240,000 clones, 87% of them detected once, and 2.5% to 3% sits in the top ten. Sequencing used PBMCs or T cells enriched from blood (not recorded which). The receptors stem from a woman aged 25 to 39 with acute COVID-19.

This chain uses TRBV11-2 with TRBJ1-2; D might be TRBD1 (5 bases). Germline V gives CDR1 SGHAT, CDR2 FQNNGV. Trimming took 2 bases from V and 5 from J, leaving 24 bases between them. The CDR3 loop spans 18 amino acids. The CDR3 here is CASSLTVPYGGGVYGYTF. CDR3 in DNA: TGTGCCAGCAGCTTAACGGTCCCCTACGGCGGGGGGGTATATGGCTACACCTTC. Drawing the rest from reference TRBV11-2 and TRBJ1-2, the complete variable domain is EAGVAQSPRYKIIEKRQSVAFWCNPISGHATLYWYQQILGQGPKLLIQFQNNGVVDDSQLPKDRFSAERLKGVDSTLKIQPAKLEDSAVYLCASSLTVPYGGGVYGYTFGSGTRLTVV.

This sequence joins TRBV18 and TRBJ2-1, with TRBD2 identical over 7 bases. The CDR3 spans 15 residues. Germline assignment: CDR1 KGHSH and CDR2 LQKENI. Germline trimming cut 10 bases from V and 7 bases from J; bases unmatched to any gene: 16. The CDR3 region has the DNA TGTGCCACCCAAGTCTCCGGGGGGTTAGGAAATGAGCAGTTCTTC. Amino acid sequence: CATQVSGGLGNEQFF.

In its sample, this clone was seen once. The V call is TRBV18, the J call TRBJ1-1; D might be TRBD1 (5 bases). The CDR3 is made up of 15 amino acids. Trimming removed 3 bases at V and 0 bases at J, with 11 bases between. Germline V CDR1 and CDR2: KGHSH, LQKENI. The CDR3 DNA is TGTGCCAGCTCACCCAACAGGTTTATGAACACTGAAGCTTTCTTT. Protein product: CASSPNRFMNTEAFF.

V usage is TRBV7-9 and J usage is TRBJ1-1; D ambiguous. Germline V gene lookup returns CDR1 SEHNR and CDR2 FQNEAQ (reference sequence). The V end was cut by 0 bases, the J end by 9 bases, with 14 bases between. The CDR3 contains 14 residues. The CDR3 sequence: CASSLAVWEQKAFF. CDR3 bases: TGTGCCAGCAGCTTAGCGGTATGGGAGCAGAAAGCTTTCTTT.

This clone was counted a single time. This sequence joins TRBV11-3 and TRBJ1-4; D is undetermined. CDR3 length: 13 residues. From germline, CDR1 is SGHNT and CDR2 YENEEA. V shed 2 bases and J shed 7 bases, with 8 bases lying between them. As DNA, the CDR3 is TGTGCCAGCAGCTTATTTGCGGGTGAAAAACTGTTTTTT. It encodes CASSLFAGEKLFF.

V usage is TRBV19 and J usage is TRBJ2-7; 7 positions match TRBD1. The CDR3 is 14 residues long. Per germline, CDR1 LNHDA and CDR2 SQIVND (reference sequence). V lost 6 bases to trimming and J lost 7 bases; unmatched junction nucleotides: 12. In nucleotides, the CDR3 is TGTGCCAGTAGAGACAGGGCAGGCGTGGATGAGCAGTACTTC. Amino acid sequence: CASRDRAGVDEQYF. Combining the CDR3 with reference TRBV19 and TRBJ2-7 gives the whole variable domain DGGITQSPKYLFRKEGQNVTLSCEQNLNHDAMYWYRQDPGQGLRLIYYSQIVNDFQKGDIAEGYSVSREKKESFPLTVTSAQKNPTAFYLCASRDRAGVDEQYFGPGTRLTVT.

The chain links TRBV9 to TRBJ2-3; D possibly corresponds to TRBD2 (5 bases). Germline V gene data show CDR1 as SGDLS and CDR2 as YYNGEE. Between the trimmed V and J ends, which lost 0 bases and 2 bases, there was a span of 7 bases. This CDR3 has 14 amino acids. CDR3 sequence reads: CASSVAGITDTQYF. The CDR3 DNA is TGTGCCAGCAGCGTAGCGGGGATCACAGATACGCAGTATTTT.

This rearrangement joins TRBV2 to TRBJ1-1, with D perhaps matching TRBD1 (6 bases). The CDR3 sequence is 15 residues long. V was clipped by 7 bases and J by 1 base, with 16 bases between them. In germline, CDR1 is SNHLY, CDR2 FYNNEI. CDR3 residues: CASIEPGQSNTEAFF. The CDR3 DNA reads as TGTGCCAGCATCGAACCTGGACAGTCGAACACTGAAGCTTTCTTT.

V is TRBV27 and J is TRBJ2-1; 11 bases fit TRBD2. The CDR3 has 15 residues. V was clipped by 7 bases and J by 4 bases; unmatched bases: 6. Germline CDR1 MNHEY, CDR2 SMNVEV (reference sequence). CDR3 region: CASTPSGGPYNEQFF. DNA of the CDR3: TGTGCCAGCACCCCTAGCGGGGGGCCTTACAATGAGCAGTTCTTC.

The rearrangement links TRBV9 to TRBJ2-7; possibly TRBD2 for D (5 bases). Trimming pared 4 bases from V and 0 bases from J, leaving 11 bases between. Germline V gives CDR1 SGDLS, CDR2 YYNGEE. CDR3 length equals 14 residues. The CDR3 is CASSPGVSSYEQYF. The CDR3 DNA sequence: TGTGCCAGCAGCCCCGGGGTCAGCTCCTACGAGCAGTACTTC. The full variable domain, in which reference TRBV9 and TRBJ2-7 provide the parts outside the CDR3, is DSGVTQTPKHLITATGQRVTLRCSPRSGDLSVYWYQQSLDQGLQFLIQYYNGEERAKGNILERFSAQQFPDLHSELNLSSLELGDSALYFCASSPGVSSYEQYFGPGTRLTVT.

This rearrangement joins TRBV27 to TRBJ1-5; a weak D match, TRBD1 (6 bases). Germline CDR1 MNHEY, CDR2 SMNVEV (reference sequence). The CDR3 runs 15 residues. Trimming took 2 bases from V and 4 from J, leaving 12 bases between them. CDR3 bases: TGTGCCAGCAGTTTAGAGGGGGTTCGGAATCAGCCCCAGCATTTT. It yields the protein CASSLEGVRNQPQHF.

The chain links TRBV7-6 to TRBJ2-3; TRBD2 agrees at 9 bases. The germline V gene encodes CDR1 SGHVS and CDR2 FNYEAQ. The length of the CDR3 is 18 residues. The trim removed 2 bases at V and 0 bases at J, leaving 9 bases unmatched. Here the CDR3 DNA reads TGTGCCAGCAGCTTAAGGTGGGGAAGCGGGGGGAGCACAGATACGCAGTATTTT. Protein product: CASSLRWGSGGSTDTQYF.

The chain recombines TRBV19 with TRBJ2-3; D is perhaps TRBD2 (5 bases). Trimming took 3 bases from V and 2 from J, leaving 9 bases between them. This CDR3 has 14 amino acids. Germline CDR1 is LNHDA and CDR2 is SQIVND (reference sequence). The CDR3 reads CASSIPGLTDTQYF. CDR3 DNA: TGTGCCAGTAGTATCCCCGGACTCACAGATACGCAGTATTTT.

V and J are TRBV7-9 and TRBJ1-2; D gene uncertain. The germline V gene has CDR1 SEHNR and CDR2 FQNEAQ (reference sequence). The V gene lost 2 bases and the J gene lost 6 bases, with 10 bases spanning the gap. The CDR3 length is 13 residues. CDR3 nucleotides: TGTGCCAGCAGCTTACGTAACTCGGATGGCTACACCTTC. This translates into CASSLRNSDGYTF.

In this sample, this clone turned up a few times. The chain is built from TRBV3-1 (or the pseudogene TRBV3-2) and TRBJ1-1; D remains unclear. Germline V lookup: CDR1 LGHDT, CDR2 YNNKEL (reference sequence). This CDR3 spans 14 amino acids. Trimming took off 7 bases at V and 5 bases at J, with 17 bases between the two ends. CDR3 sequence: CASTFTGVRTEAFF. For the CDR3, the DNA is TGTGCCAGCACATTTACGGGTGTCCGGACTGAAGCTTTCTTT.

The CDR3 loop is CASSFPGGAGGYTF. As DNA, the CDR3 is TGTGCCAGCAGTTTCCCAGGGGGCGCGGGTGGCTACACCTTC. The rearrangement joins TRBV6-5 to TRBJ1-2, with 8 bases matching TRBD1. The CDR3 loop spans 14 amino acids. J gave up 7 bases and V 4 bases, and 8 bases lay outside the gene matches. Germline V gene sequence: CDR1 MNHEY, CDR2 SVGAGI.

The rearrangement uses TRBV10-3 and TRBJ2-7, with 12 bases matching TRBD1. The CDR3 loop spans 14 amino acids. With V trimmed by 5 bases and J by 5 bases, 4 bases remained unmatched. Germline values: CDR1 ENHRY, CDR2 SYGVKD. CDR3 in amino acids: CAISQGQGANEQYF. As DNA, the CDR3 is TGTGCCATCAGTCAGGGACAGGGGGCCAACGAGCAGTACTTC.

V is TRBV7-2 and J is TRBJ1-6; 9 bases match TRBD1. Germline V lookup: CDR1 SGHTA, CDR2 FQGNSA. V was pared by 7 bases and J by 9 bases, with 13 bases of the junction left unmatched. CDR3 length: 16 amino acids. CDR3 sequence reads: CASTSPLGTGSSPLHF. In nucleotides, the CDR3 is TGTGCCAGCACCAGTCCTTTGGGGACAGGGTCTTCACCCCTCCACTTT.

The chain combines TRBV9 with TRBJ2-7; 7 nucleotides match TRBD1. This CDR3 is 13 amino acids long. With V trimmed by 8 bases and J by 6 bases, 11 bases remained unmatched. CDR1 and CDR2 from the germline V gene are SGDLS and YYNGEE. For the CDR3, the DNA is TGTGCCAGTTCAGGACAGGTCTTTGGCGAGCAGTACTTC. It codes for CASSGQVFGEQYF. Drawing the rest from reference TRBV9 and TRBJ2-7, the complete variable domain is DSGVTQTPKHLITATGQRVTLRCSPRSGDLSVYWYQQSLDQGLQFLIQYYNGEERAKGNILERFSAQQFPDLHSELNLSSLELGDSALYFCASSGQVFGEQYFGPGTRLTVT.

The chain combines TRBV29-1 with TRBJ1-1; 8 bases fit TRBD1. The V gene end was trimmed by 6 bases and the J gene end by 0 bases; junction bases not matched to a gene: 6. CDR1 and CDR2 from the germline V gene are SQVTM and ANQGSEA. CDR3 length equals 14 residues. As DNA, the CDR3 is TGCAGCGTCCCCTCAGGGGGCTTGAACACTGAAGCTTTCTTT. Encoded protein: CSVPSGGLNTEAFF.

The J gene is TRBJ2-7, the V gene TRBV9, with D possibly matching TRBD1 (6 bases). The CDR3 spans 14 residues. Per the germline V gene, CDR1 is SGDLS and CDR2 is YYNGEE. Trimming cost V 4 bases and J 5 bases, with 16 bases left between them. CDR3 DNA: TGTGCCAGCAGCCCCGGGGCAGGGGTACACGAGCAGTACTTC. It encodes CASSPGAGVHEQYF.

This chain uses TRBV7-2 with TRBJ2-3; 9 bases fit TRBD2. With 1 base clipped from V and 3 bases from J, the junction kept 8 bases outside the gene matches. The CDR3 runs 17 residues. Germline V gene sequence: CDR1 SGHTA, CDR2 FQGNSA. DNA of the CDR3: TGTGCCAGCAGCTTAGTCCCCAGCGGGGGGTGGACAGATACGCAGTATTTT. As protein: CASSLVPSGGWTDTQYF.

In DNA form, the CDR3 reads TGTGCCAGCAGCTTAACCTCAGGGTTCCCTTCCCTTAATAATTCACCCCTCCACTTT. This translates into CASSLTSGFPSLNNSPLHF. The chain links TRBV11-2 to TRBJ1-6, with D perhaps matching TRBD1 (5 bases). Trimming shortened V by 2 bases and J by 5 bases, and 22 bases separated the two germline ends. This CDR3 is built from 19 residues. Germline V gene sequence: CDR1 SGHAT, CDR2 FQNNGV.

A word on this clone: The same CDR3 also results from other DNA sequences found in this sample. The chain links TRBV19 to TRBJ1-2; a weak D match, TRBD1 (5 bases). Trimming shortened V by 7 bases and J by 2 bases, and 11 bases separated the two germline ends. The germline V gene encodes CDR1 LNHDA and CDR2 SQIVND (reference sequence). CDR3 size: 13 residues. Here the CDR3 DNA reads TGTGCCAGTACGGCAGGGCGGAACTATGGCTACACCTTC. As protein: CASTAGRNYGYTF.

The rearrangement uses TRBV3-1 (or the pseudogene TRBV3-2) and TRBJ2-5, with 8 bases aligning to TRBD2. The ends lost 0 bases at V and 2 bases at J; junction bases unmatched: 5. The length of the CDR3 is 16 residues. Germline CDR1 reads LGHDT; CDR2 reads YNNKEL (reference sequence). The CDR3 reads CASSQDSSGGQETQYF. CDR3 in DNA: TGTGCCAGCAGCCAAGATTCTTCGGGGGGGCAAGAGACCCAGTACTTC.

The sample holds one count of this clone. This chain links TRBV7-9 with TRBJ1-1; D is perhaps TRBD1 (6 bases). CDR3 length equals 14 residues. The V end lost 8 bases, the J end lost 2 bases, and 15 bases lay between the germline ends. The germline V gene has CDR1 SEHNR and CDR2 FQNEAQ (reference sequence). This chain's CDR3 is CASSRTAENTEAFF. The DNA for the CDR3 is TGTGCCAGCTCAAGGACAGCAGAAAACACTGAAGCTTTCTTT.

The rearrangement links TRBV2 to TRBJ1-1; 9 bases agree with TRBD1. The length of the CDR3 is 15 residues. Germline CDR1 SNHLY, CDR2 FYNNEI. With V trimmed by 7 bases and J by 3 bases, 9 bases remained unmatched. CDR3 coding DNA: TGTGCCAGCACGGTCGGGACAGGGACATACACTGAAGCTTTCTTT. Translated: CASTVGTGTYTEAFF.

V usage is TRBV9 and J usage is TRBJ2-5, with D possibly being TRBD2 (7 bases). The CDR3 has 15 residues. V lost 3 bases and J lost 5, with 17 bases in between. Germline CDR1 is SGDLS and CDR2 is YYNGEE. The CDR3 loop reads CASSAWGGQLETQYF. DNA of the CDR3: TGTGCCAGCAGCGCGTGGGGGGGGCAATTGGAGACCCAGTACTTC.

The V gene is TRBV5-1, the J gene TRBJ1-4, with D unclear. Germline CDR1 reads SGHRS; CDR2 reads YFSETQ. V lost 0 bases and J 1 base, leaving 7 bases between the germline ends. The CDR3 sequence is 15 residues long. Here the CDR3 reads CASSLAGLTNEKLFF. The CDR3, as DNA: TGCGCCAGCAGCTTGGCCGGGTTAACTAATGAAAAACTGTTTTTT.

The rearrangement uses TRBV4-2 and TRBJ2-3; 11 bases fit TRBD2. Trimming removed 2 bases from V and 5 bases from J; junction bases left unmatched: 6. This CDR3 spans 16 amino acids. Per the germline V gene, CDR1 is LGHNA and CDR2 is YNFKEQ. The CDR3 coding sequence is TGTGCCAGCAGCCAAAAAACTAGCGGGGGTAAAGATACGCAGTATTTT. Protein: CASSQKTSGGKDTQYF.